What follows are 30 T cell receptor beta chains derived from one specimen sequenced in a study of spatial heterogeneity in lung cancer. Study findings and constraints: Counts of expanded alpha and beta TCRs within tumors tracked the tumor nonsynonymous mutation count.

Each CDR3 protein is one row after TCRdb ran MiXCR on the 5' RACE reads. The repertoire holds 15,000 to 20,000 distinct CDR3 sequences, with 6.2% as singletons. These receptors' targets are unknown. Regarding time point: sample taken at primary tumor resection. Sequencing was performed on lung tumor tissue, taken at surgery. The receptors were sampled from a male donor with early-stage non-small cell lung cancer.

This clonotype was counted ten times or more. The library was designed around alpha chains, so this beta chain is a stray read whose abundance carries little weight. This chain uses TRBV6-5 with TRBJ1-5; D is unresolved. Looked up from germline, CDR1 is MNHEY and CDR2 is SVGAGI. This CDR3 has 12 residues. Trimming took off 0 bases at V and 7 bases at J, with 4 bases between the two ends. The CDR3 loop is CASSYSGQPQHF. CDR3 coding DNA: TGTGCCAGCAGTTACTCTGGCCAGCCCCAGCATTTT.

This clonotype was found many times. In a library made to pick up alpha chains, this beta chain is a stray read with a size that means little. V usage is TRBV9 and J usage is TRBJ2-3, with 12 bases lining up with TRBD2. V was pared by 0 bases and J by 1 base, with 6 bases of the junction left unmatched. In germline, CDR1 is SGDLS, CDR2 YYNGEE. This CDR3 is built from 18 residues. DNA for the CDR3: TGTGCCAGCAGCGTAGGGTCGCTAGCGGGAGGGCGCACAGATACGCAGTATTTT. Translating gives CASSVGSLAGGRTDTQYF.

This clonotype was recorded many times. This beta chain is a stray sequence in a library constructed for alpha chains; its clone size is not meaningful. The chain recombines TRBV18 with TRBJ2-7, with no clear D. Trimming removed 3 bases from V and 2 bases from J, with 5 bases in between. Per the germline V gene, CDR1 is KGHSH and CDR2 is LQKENI. The CDR3 extends over 12 amino acids. The CDR3 coding sequence is TGTGCCAGCTCACCCGACACCTACGAGCAGTACTTC. Its translation: CASSPDTYEQYF.

The table lists this clonotype with many counts. A library made for alpha chains picked up this beta chain off target, so its size means little. The genes are TRBV2 and TRBJ1-5; perhaps TRBD1 as D (5 bases). Germline V gene lookup returns CDR1 SNHLY and CDR2 FYNNEI. Trimming shortened V by 4 bases and J by 1 base, and 8 bases separated the two germline ends. The CDR3 loop spans 14 amino acids. For the CDR3, the DNA is TGTGCCAGCAGTGCCCGACAGAGCAATCAGCCCCAGCATTTT. Its translation is CASSARQSNQPQHF.

There are a few counts of this clonotype. Since the library was made to target alpha chains, this beta chain is a stray read and its abundance is not meaningful. This chain connects TRBV5-1 to TRBJ2-3; D may be TRBD2 (6 bases). CDR3 length equals 17 residues. Trimming stripped 0 bases from V and 2 bases from J, with 16 bases between. Germline values: CDR1 SGHRS, CDR2 YFSETQ. CDR3 loop: CASSLARPTRSTDTQYF. The CDR3 nucleotides are TGCGCCAGCAGCTTGGCCCGTCCGACTAGATCCACAGATACGCAGTATTTT.

This clonotype has a count of ten or more. As an off-target read in a library built for alpha chains, this beta chain has a frequency of little significance. The V gene is TRBV7-9, the J gene TRBJ2-2; 10 bases are a match to TRBD1. V trimming: 10 bases; J trimming: 3 bases; junction bases outside the gene matches: 8. Germline CDR1 reads SEHNR; CDR2 reads FQNEAQ (reference sequence). This CDR3 region has 15 residues. The CDR3 DNA sequence: TGTGCCACCAAATCCGGGACAGGGGACACCGGGGAGCTGTTTTTT. Encoded protein: CATKSGTGDTGELFF.

This clonotype was recorded at least ten times. With the library built for alpha chains, this beta chain is off target and its frequency is not meaningful. V and J are TRBV10-3 and TRBJ2-3; the D gene is possibly TRBD1 (7 bases). The V gene's germline CDR1 is ENHRY and CDR2 SYGVKD. V was pared by 3 bases and J by 5 bases, with 12 bases between. The CDR3 runs to 14 residues. The CDR3 region has the DNA TGTGCCATCAGTGAACAGGGGCGGGGAGATACGCAGTATTTT. Its translation: CAISEQGRGDTQYF.

This clonotype showed up many times. This beta chain represents an off-target read in a library built for alpha chains; its size is of limited meaning. The genes are TRBV29-1 and TRBJ2-5, with 7 positions matching TRBD1. CDR3 length equals 14 residues. V shed 6 bases, J shed 2 bases, and the junction held 9 bases outside the gene matches. Germline V lookup: CDR1 SQVTM, CDR2 ANQGSEA. CDR3: CSVEKGTVQETQYF. In nucleotides, the CDR3 is TGCAGCGTAGAAAAGGGGACAGTACAAGAGACCCAGTACTTC.

On this clonotype itself: This beta chain lies outside the target of a library built for alpha chains; its clone size means little. The chain employs TRBV5-1 and TRBJ1-4; 10 bases match TRBD1. The CDR3 is 16 amino acids. Germline V gene lookup returns CDR1 SGHRS and CDR2 YFSETQ. V shed 0 bases, J shed 7 bases, and the junction held 6 bases outside the gene matches. The CDR3 sequence is CASSLGQGAQGEKLFF. Written as DNA, the CDR3 is TGCGCCAGCAGCTTGGGACAGGGGGCGCAAGGTGAAAAACTGTTTTTT. Full variable domain (remainder filled in from reference TRBV5-1 and TRBJ1-4): KAGVTQTPRYLIKTRGQQVTLSCSPISGHRSVSWYQQTPGQGLQFLFEYFSETQRNKGNFPGRFSGRQFSNSRSEMNVSTLELGDSALYLCASSLGQGAQGEKLFFGSGTQLSVL.

This clonotype was counted many times. For a library built for alpha chains, this beta chain is a stray read; little rests on its size. J is TRBJ2-5 and V is TRBV7-8; D remains unclear. V dropped 3 bases and J dropped 4 bases, with 6 bases sitting between them. CDR1 and CDR2 (germline): SGHVS, FQNEAQ. The CDR3 covers 12 residues. In DNA, the CDR3 is TGTGCCAGCAGCTTTAACCGAGAGACCCAGTACTTC. Translated, it gives CASSFNRETQYF.

This clonotype was detected ten times or more. Since the library was made to target alpha chains, this beta chain is a stray read and its abundance is not meaningful. The V call is TRBV5-1, the J call TRBJ2-1; D unclear. The V end lost 2 bases, the J end lost 5 bases, and 14 bases lay between the germline ends. This CDR3 comprises 15 residues. The germline CDR1 and CDR2 sequences are SGHRS and YFSETQ. The CDR3 here is CASSFQRTTNNEQFF. DNA for the CDR3: TGCGCCAGCAGCTTTCAGAGGACGACAAACAATGAGCAGTTCTTC.

By its share, this clonotype is large. This beta chain is off target for a library built for alpha chains, so its abundance means little. The V and J genes are TRBV29-1 and TRBJ2-2; TRBD2 is a possible D gene (5 bases). The CDR3 runs 12 residues. The germline gives CDR1 SQVTM, CDR2 ANQGSEA. The germline V and J ends were trimmed by 7 bases and 5 bases, with 11 bases remaining between them. The CDR3 DNA follows: TGCAGCGCCCGAGGGTTAACCGGGGAGCTGTTTTTT. As protein: CSARGLTGELFF.

Note on this clonotype: For a library built for alpha chains, this beta chain is a stray read; little rests on its size. The rearrangement joins TRBV28 to TRBJ2-7; TRBD1 agrees at 11 bases. From germline, CDR1 is MDHEN and CDR2 SYDVKM. The CDR3 runs 14 residues. The trim removed 4 bases at V and 7 bases at J, leaving 6 bases unmatched. CDR3 amino acids: CASSSGQGAVEQYF. The DNA for the CDR3 is TGTGCCAGCAGTTCCGGACAGGGGGCCGTGGAGCAGTACTTC.

For this clonotype: This beta chain came through as a stray read in a library set up for alpha chains, and its size says little. The V call is TRBV28, the J call TRBJ2-4; TRBD2 is a possible D gene (6 bases). CDR3 length: 14 amino acids. CDR1 MDHEN and CDR2 SYDVKM come from the germline V gene. Trimming shortened V by 1 base and J by 5 bases, and 9 bases separated the two germline ends. CDR3 sequence (DNA): TGTGCCAGCAGTTTATCGGGACTCCAAAACATTCAGTACTTC. It codes for CASSLSGLQNIQYF.

This clonotype came up many times. This beta chain slipped into a library made for alpha chains as a stray read, so its size is not meaningful. J is TRBJ2-2 and V is TRBV3-1; 7 bases map to TRBD2. Trimming took 3 bases from V and 3 from J; bases not matched to a gene: 4. CDR3 length: 15 amino acids. Germline V gene data show CDR1 as LGHDT and CDR2 as YNNKEL (reference sequence). The CDR3 loop is CASSQWDYDTGELFF. The CDR3 DNA follows: TGTGCCAGCAGCCAGTGGGACTACGACACCGGGGAGCTGTTTTTT. Full variable domain (rest looked up from reference TRBV3-1 and TRBJ2-2): DTAVSQTPKYLVTQMGNDKSIKCEQNLGHDTMYWYKQDSKKFLKIMFSYNNKELIINETVPNRFSPKSPDKAHLNLHINSLELGDSAVYFCASSQWDYDTGELFFGEGSRLTVL.

This clonotype was seen at least ten times. Because the library targeted alpha chains, this beta chain is an off-target read whose size means little. The rearrangement joins TRBV24-1 to TRBJ1-2; 11 nucleotides agree with TRBD1. Germline loops: CDR1 KGHDR, CDR2 SFDVKD. J gave up 3 bases and V 4 bases, and 6 bases lay outside the gene matches. The CDR3 sequence is 16 residues long. DNA of the CDR3: TGTGCCACCAGTGACTCCTGGACAGGGGGCGACTATGGCTACACCTTC. It encodes CATSDSWTGGDYGYTF.

By share of the sample, this clonotype is medium-sized. Since the library was made to target alpha chains, this beta chain is a stray read and its abundance is not meaningful. The chain combines TRBV5-1 with TRBJ2-1; D unclear. The CDR3 consists of 12 residues. The germline gives CDR1 SGHRS, CDR2 YFSETQ. The V end was cut by 3 bases, the J end by 6 bases, with 7 bases between. The CDR3 region has the DNA TGCGCCAGCAGCTGGAAGGGCAATGAGCAGTTCTTC. This gives the protein CASSWKGNEQFF.

This clonotype has only a few counts. This beta chain is off target for a library built for alpha chains, so its abundance means little. The chain links TRBV6-5 to TRBJ2-7; 7 bases line up with TRBD2. The V gene's germline CDR1 is MNHEY and CDR2 SVGAGI. CDR3 length: 15 amino acids. V was clipped by 5 bases and J by 3 bases; unmatched bases: 10. The CDR3 spells CASSREGILDYEQYF. The CDR3 DNA follows: TGTGCCAGCAGTAGGGAGGGCATATTAGACTACGAGCAGTACTTC.

This clonotype has just a few counts. This beta chain represents an off-target read in a library built for alpha chains; its size is of limited meaning. This sequence joins TRBV11-2 and TRBJ1-1; 8 bases align to TRBD1. CDR1 and CDR2 (germline): SGHAT, FQNNGV. The CDR3 extends over 14 amino acids. V shed 5 bases, J shed 4 bases, and the junction held 6 bases outside the gene matches. In DNA form, the CDR3 reads TGTGCCAGCAGCGCGTTTACAGGGGGCACTGAAGCTTTCTTT. It specifies CASSAFTGGTEAFF. Combining the CDR3 with reference TRBV11-2 and TRBJ1-1 gives the whole variable domain EAGVAQSPRYKIIEKRQSVAFWCNPISGHATLYWYQQILGQGPKLLIQFQNNGVVDDSQLPKDRFSAERLKGVDSTLKIQPAKLEDSAVYLCASSAFTGGTEAFFGQGTRLTVV.

This clonotype is medium-sized. The library was prepared for alpha chains; this beta chain is a stray read, so its frequency means little. The chain carries TRBV12-3 or TRBV12-4 and TRBJ2-5; 10 nucleotides align to TRBD2. This CDR3 has 14 residues. The junction had 1 base not matched to a gene; V was cut back by 1 base and J by 5 bases. The CDR3 DNA reads as TGTGCCAGCAGTTTAGGGGGACTAGCGGAGACCCAGTACTTC. Translated: CASSLGGLAETQYF.

This clonotype was recorded at least ten times. This beta chain is a stray read from a library made for alpha chains; its abundance is not meaningful. The J gene is TRBJ2-7, the V gene TRBV12-3 or TRBV12-4, with D maybe TRBD2 (6 bases). V lost 5 bases to trimming and J lost 0 bases, with 14 bases between them. The CDR3 covers 15 residues. CDR3 sequence reads: CASSRSGQNSYEQYF. The DNA for the CDR3 is TGTGCCAGCAGTCGGAGCGGGCAAAACTCCTACGAGCAGTACTTC.

This clonotype was seen at least ten times. Within a library made for alpha chains, this beta chain is off target, and its count is uninformative. This chain joins TRBV27 and TRBJ2-1, with 7 bases identical to TRBD2. CDR3 length: 16 residues. J was trimmed by 5 bases and V by 4 bases; bases with no gene match: 11. Germline V CDR1 and CDR2: MNHEY, SMNVEV (reference sequence). Written as DNA, the CDR3 is TGTGCCAGCAGTTCTACAGTGGCGGCGGGGGACAATGAGCAGTTCTTC. Its translation is CASSSTVAAGDNEQFF.

This clonotype was seen ten or more times. The library was built for alpha chains, so this beta chain is an off-target read and its size means little. The chain employs TRBV15 and TRBJ1-5; no definite D call. The V and J ends lost 0 bases and 8 bases respectively, with 8 bases between them. Germline CDR1 is LNHNV and CDR2 is YYDKDF (reference sequence). The CDR3 sequence is 13 residues long. CDR3 residues: CATSRDRAEPQHF. The CDR3 coding sequence is TGTGCCACCAGCAGAGATCGGGCGGAGCCCCAGCATTTT.

In its sample, this clonotype was seen many times. This beta chain turned up in a library designed for alpha chains; as an off-target read, its abundance says little. V usage is TRBV20-1 and J usage is TRBJ1-2; no firm D call. The ends were cut back, 3 bases at V and 2 bases at J, with 10 bases in the middle. Germline CDR1 and CDR2: DFQATT and SNEGSKA (reference sequence). The CDR3 loop spans 13 amino acids. The CDR3 here is CSARSRPNYGYTF. The CDR3 DNA follows: TGCAGTGCTAGGAGTCGGCCCAACTATGGCTACACCTTC.

Many counts were recorded for this clonotype. Being off target in a library aimed at alpha chains, this beta chain has a size of little meaning. This chain links TRBV29-1 with TRBJ2-1; TRBD1 agrees at 7 bases. Per the germline V gene, CDR1 is SQVTM and CDR2 is ANQGSEA. J gave up 3 bases and V 6 bases, and 2 bases lay outside the gene matches. The CDR3 sequence is 12 residues long. The chain's CDR3 is CSVRTGYNEQFF. CDR3 DNA sequence: TGCAGCGTCAGGACAGGCTACAATGAGCAGTTCTTC.

At least ten counts were recorded for this clonotype. This beta chain is an off-target read within a library intended for alpha chains, so its frequency means little. This chain connects TRBV6-2 or TRBV6-3 to TRBJ2-1; TRBD2 matches at 9 bases. The CDR3 spans 15 residues. After removal of 1 base from V and 5 bases from J, the junction contained 3 bases not matched to a gene. Germline CDR1 MNHEY, CDR2 SVGEGT. The CDR3 DNA reads as TGTGCCAGCAGTTACTTTCTAGCGGGAAACAATGAGCAGTTCTTC. Translating gives CASSYFLAGNNEQFF.

As to this clonotype: Because this beta chain is a stray read in a library intended to capture alpha chains, its abundance should not be given much weight. The chain couples TRBV12-3 or TRBV12-4 to TRBJ2-5; 11 positions agree with TRBD2. The ends lost 4 bases at V and 4 bases at J; junction bases unmatched: 5. This CDR3 has 15 amino acids. The CDR3, as DNA: TGTGCCAGCAGTTCAATAGCGGGGGGGCGAGAGACCCAGTACTTC. Translated: CASSSIAGGRETQYF.

This clonotype was observed at least ten times. Found in a library prepared for alpha chains, this beta chain is an off-target read, and its abundance has little meaning. The chain is built from TRBV11-2 and TRBJ1-2; D ambiguous. Germline V lookup: CDR1 SGHAT, CDR2 FQNNGV. This CDR3 region has 15 residues. Trimming pared 10 bases from V and 4 bases from J, leaving 22 bases between. The CDR3 sequence: CATIQLTGPSYGYTF. In nucleotides, the CDR3 is TGTGCCACGATCCAATTAACCGGGCCCAGCTATGGCTACACCTTC.

Regarding this clonotype: The CDR3 end shows no conserved phenylalanine or tryptophan, and so a read error is likely. The size of this beta chain means little, since it is a stray read in a library made for alpha chains. The chain recombines TRBV12-3 or TRBV12-4 with TRBJ1-1, with D uncertain. The CDR3 is 12 residues long. V was clipped by 6 bases and J by 3 bases, with 8 bases between them. The CDR3 sequence is CASSLVDTEAFI. The CDR3 region has the DNA TGTGCCAGCAGCCTAGTTGACACTGAAGCTTTCATT.

This clonotype was seen at least ten times. This beta chain represents an off-target read in a library built for alpha chains; its size is of limited meaning. The V gene is TRBV7-6, the J gene TRBJ2-1; the match to TRBD1 covers 9 bases. J gave up 6 bases and V 4 bases, and 7 bases lay outside the gene matches. Germline lookup yields CDR1 SGHVS and CDR2 FNYEAQ. CDR3 length equals 15 residues. CDR3 protein: CASSSTGTGTNEQFF. CDR3 coding DNA: TGTGCCAGCAGCTCGACCGGGACAGGGACCAATGAGCAGTTCTTC. Full variable domain (outside the CDR3, taken from reference TRBV7-6 and TRBJ2-1): GAGVSQSPRYKVTKRGQDVALRCDPISGHVSLYWYRQALGQGPEFLTYFNYEAQQDKSGLPNDRFSAERPEGSISTLTIQRTEQRDSAMYRCASSSTGTGTNEQFFGPGTRLTVL.